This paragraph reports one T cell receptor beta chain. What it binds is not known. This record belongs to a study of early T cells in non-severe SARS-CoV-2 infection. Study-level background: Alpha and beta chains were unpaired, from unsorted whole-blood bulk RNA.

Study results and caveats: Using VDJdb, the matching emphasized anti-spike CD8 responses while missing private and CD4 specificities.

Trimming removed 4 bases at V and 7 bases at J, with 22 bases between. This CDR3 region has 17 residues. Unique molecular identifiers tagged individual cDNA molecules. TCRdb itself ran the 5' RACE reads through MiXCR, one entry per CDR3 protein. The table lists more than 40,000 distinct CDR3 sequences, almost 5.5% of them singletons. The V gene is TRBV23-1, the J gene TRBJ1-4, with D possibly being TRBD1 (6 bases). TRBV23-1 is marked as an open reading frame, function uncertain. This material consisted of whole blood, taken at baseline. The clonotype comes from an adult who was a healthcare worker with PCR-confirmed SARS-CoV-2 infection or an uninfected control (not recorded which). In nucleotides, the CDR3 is TGCGCCAGCAGTCGCCCGACCCTACAGGGACTCATTGAAAAACTGTTTTTT. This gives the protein CASSRPTLQGLIEKLFF.